This record looks at one T cell receptor beta chain sequence and its context. This clonotype came up once. Its recognized antigen is unknown. No base qualities exist here, and no much larger clone lies one base off it. Weak support is all one read offers. For CDR1 and CDR2, the germline V gene lists SGHTA and FQGNSA. Including cysteine and phenylalanine, the CDR3 has 16 amino acids. The DNA shown is the 48-base CDR3, in frame from base 1. Library method: 5' RACE. The sequencer listed for this sample is Illumina HiSeq 2500. A second PCR of about 7 to 12 cycles was run with a J-beta primer mix and a sample-barcoded 5' primer. A template-switch 5' adaptor carrying 12 random nucleotides introduced a unique molecular identifier onto each TCR beta cDNA molecule. At least 2.5 million CDR3-containing paired-end reads were obtained from each sample. First-strand cDNA synthesis was performed from all RNA using the Mint cDNA synthesis kit, with priming by a TRBC-specific oligonucleotide. All cDNA was treated with uracil-DNA glycosylase and then went through a first 18-cycle PCR with the universal primers M1SS and BC2_uni_R. Per the source publication's procedure: Normalization of each sample was performed by random selection of 1 million high-quality reads, each carrying a distinct molecular identifier. Instead of being binned into consensus sequences, reads with shared molecular identifiers were discarded. CDR3 identification, clonotype clustering and error correction used MiTCR with a Q25 quality threshold and the strictest error-elimination algorithm. A nonparametric unseen species model with Euler transformation was used to estimate a lower bound on total TCR beta diversity. TCRdb reworked the public reads: Q25 trimming with fastp, MiXCR clone assembly, productive beta chains retained. Identical CDR3 protein sequences are pooled into one entry, listed with their most common genes and DNA. None of the V and J calls come from the authors' own analysis; TCRdb made them. The sample data list some 640,000 distinct CDR3 sequences, and 49% of these were observed just once. The ten largest clones represent under 35% of the sample.

Donors were 30 to 45 systemically healthy Caucasian individuals from Russia aged 6 to 90 years. Each donor gave around 9.8 milliliters of peripheral blood, collected into EDTA-treated Vacutainer tubes. Ficoll-Paque density-gradient centrifugation was used to isolate PBMCs, with at least 7 million obtained per sample. Total RNA was extracted from PBMCs with Trizol reagent, with at least 6 micrograms obtained per sample. Naive CD45RAhigh/CD27high T cell percentages were measured by flow cytometry on a PBMC aliquot from every donor. The data were taken from a study of blood T cells in healthy people across ages (dated by TCRdb to about 2015). Study-wide context: In model experiments, template switching captured about one uniquely barcoded TCR beta cDNA molecule for every two T cells. Using deep sequencing normalized with unique cDNA molecular identifiers, the study measured how TCR beta repertoire diversity changes with age. Four age groups were formed from the donors: young (average about 17 years), middle-aged (just under 40), aged (approximately 60) and long-lived (less than 85). To avoid experimental bias, donors of different ages were distributed randomly across sequencing lanes. The study analyzed two additional independent replicas of 1 million unique cDNA reads from the same blood draw for two donors, one aged 18 to 29 and one aged 80 or older. Paper-wide results and their limitations: Since profiling was done on bulk unsorted PBMCs, naive and antigen-experienced compartments could not be conclusively compared. Observed TCR beta diversity correlated strongly with the percentage of naive T cells measured by flow cytometry. Total diversity estimates from one million sequenced T cells were considered lower bounds and underestimates. Compared with the aged group, more naive CD4+ T cells, fewer expanded clones and increased TCR diversity were shown by the long-lived group, suggesting age selection. Observed TCR beta diversity per million T cells fell roughly linearly with age, and a significant reduction was already apparent by age roughly 40. The CMV infection status of donors was not known, potentially confounding age-related changes in expanded clonotypes.

This receptor chain uses TRBV7-2 and TRBJ1-5; TRBD1 is a weak D gene call, 5 bases matching. TRBJ2-3 explains the end of the DNA better; the J call may be wrong. The sequenced sample was blood. The source is a woman aged 60-70 years in good health. This receptor carries the CDR3 CASSLGGQLSNQPQYF. In nucleotides, the sequence is TGTGCCAGCAGCTTAGGCGGACAACTTAGCAATCAGCCCCAGTATTTT.